One and the same sample provided the 32 T cell receptor beta chains below, sequenced in a study of blood T cell repertoires in COVID-19. The repertoire was sequenced with immunoSEQ multiplex PCR; TCRdb's copy has only in-frame clones and lacks some. Found here are hundreds of thousands of clones, around 88% of them singletons; the top ten hold more than 1.2%. Material: peripheral blood. These receptor sequences come from an elderly man with acute or convalescent COVID-19.

The chain employs TRBV11-1 and TRBJ1-2, with D possibly matching TRBD1 (5 bases). V was pared by 5 bases and J by 5 bases, with 6 bases between. The CDR3 covers 11 residues. The germline V gene encodes CDR1 SGHAT and CDR2 FQDESV (reference sequence). CDR3 residues: CASSPGYGYTF. Written as DNA, the CDR3 is TGTGCCAGCAGCCCAGGGTATGGCTACACCTTC.

The gene calls are TRBV5-5 and TRBJ2-1; TRBD2 is a possible D gene (5 bases). The germline gives CDR1 SGHKS, CDR2 YYEKEE (reference sequence). The CDR3 is 14 residues long. The ends were cut back, 0 bases at V and 8 bases at J, with 12 bases in the middle. The CDR3 region is CASSLAGEYDEQFF. CDR3 sequence (DNA): TGTGCCAGCAGCTTGGCCGGGGAGTATGATGAGCAGTTCTTC.

Notes on this clone: The same CDR3 arises from other DNA sequences in this sample as well. V gene TRBV5-1 combines with J gene TRBJ2-3; 8 nucleotides match TRBD2. Germline CDR1 and CDR2: SGHRS and YFSETQ. The CDR3 loop spans 16 amino acids. V lost 2 bases and J lost 0; bases outside the gene matches: 5. CDR3 protein: CASSFLAGPSTDTQYF. Written as DNA, the CDR3 is TGCGCCAGCAGCTTCTTAGCGGGGCCCAGCACAGATACGCAGTATTTT.

The genes are TRBV6-2 or TRBV6-3 and TRBJ2-5; D gene unclear. The CDR3 has 13 amino acids. The germline gives CDR1 MNHEY, CDR2 SVGEGT. V lost 2 bases and J lost 0, with 4 bases in between. CDR3 sequence: CASSYGNQETQYF. CDR3 in DNA: TGTGCCAGCAGTTACGGCAACCAAGAGACCCAGTACTTC.

This clone was detected once. The genes are TRBV10-3 and TRBJ2-7; 11 bases align to TRBD2. The germline V gene encodes CDR1 ENHRY and CDR2 SYGVKD. V lost 4 bases to trimming and J lost 5 bases; unmatched junction nucleotides: 4. This CDR3 has 14 residues. The CDR3, as DNA: TGTGCCATCAGTGGGACTAGCGGGTGGGACGAGCAGTACTTC. Its protein is CAISGTSGWDEQYF.

The rearrangement uses TRBV4-2 and TRBJ2-1; 7 bases align to TRBD2. V shed 2 bases and J 4 bases; nucleotides not matched to a gene: 8. From germline, CDR1 is LGHNA and CDR2 YNFKEQ. This CDR3 region has 16 residues. The CDR3 here is CASSQHGRETYNEQFF. The DNA for the CDR3 is TGTGCCAGCAGCCAACACGGGCGGGAGACTTACAATGAGCAGTTCTTC.

J is TRBJ1-4 and V is TRBV5-1, with a weak D call TRBD1 (5 bases). The length of the CDR3 is 13 residues. Trimming pared 5 bases from V and 3 bases from J, leaving 8 bases between. Germline V gene data show CDR1 as SGHRS and CDR2 as YFSETQ. The CDR3 nucleotides read TGCGCCAGCAGGCAGGGATCTAATGAAAAACTGTTTTTT. Encoded protein: CASRQGSNEKLFF.

The genes are TRBV6-2 or TRBV6-3 and TRBJ2-7; a possible D gene is TRBD2 (5 bases). Looked up from germline, CDR1 is MNHEY and CDR2 is SVGEGT. This CDR3 has 14 amino acids. Deletions cut 2 bases from V and 0 bases from J, with 8 bases between. Here the CDR3 DNA reads TGTGCCAGCAGTTACCCCCGGGACTCCTACGAGCAGTACTTC. Its protein is CASSYPRDSYEQYF.

This sequence joins TRBV5-5 and TRBJ2-4; 7 nucleotides align to TRBD1. CDR3 length: 14 residues. The V and J ends lost 0 bases and 7 bases, in that order; junction bases with no gene match: 4. Germline CDR1 is SGHKS and CDR2 is YYEKEE (reference sequence). DNA of the CDR3: TGTGCCAGCAGCTTGGCGACAGGGACGAACATTCAGTACTTC. Its translation: CASSLATGTNIQYF. The full variable domain, completed using reference TRBV5-5 and TRBJ2-4, is DAGVTQSPTHLIKTRGQQVTLRCSPISGHKSVSWYQQVLGQGPQFIFQYYEKEERGRGNFPDRFSARQFPNYSSELNVNALLLGDSALYLCASSLATGTNIQYFGAGTRLSVL.

The chain couples TRBV7-3 to TRBJ2-3; the D is unclear. V gave up 2 bases and J gave up 1 base, with 4 bases separating them. The CDR3 covers 13 residues. CDR1 is SGHTA and CDR2 is FQGTGA in the germline V gene. Here the CDR3 DNA reads TGTGCCAGCAGCTTATATCGCACAGATACGCAGTATTTT. Its protein is CASSLYRTDTQYF.

The J gene is TRBJ1-2, the V gene TRBV21-1; the D call TRBD1 from the table was never checked on the DNA. TRBV21-1 is deemed a pseudogene. This CDR3 comprises 14 residues. DNA for the CDR3: TGTGCCAGCAGAACAGGGGGCGTCGGGTATGGCTACACCTTC. Translation gives CASRTGGVGYGYTF.

J is TRBJ2-5 and V is TRBV28; the match to TRBD2 covers 10 bases. The germline CDR1 and CDR2 sequences are MDHEN and SYDVKM. CDR3 length: 15 residues. V lost 10 bases and J lost 5; bases outside the gene matches: 13. CDR3 coding DNA: TGTGCCACCTCCCCCGCAGCGGGAGGGCGTGAGACCCAGTACTTC. It encodes CATSPAAGGRETQYF.

The chain has TRBV7-7 and TRBJ2-2; D might be TRBD1 (6 bases). CDR3 size: 16 residues. CDR1 is SSHAT and CDR2 is FNYEAQ in the germline V gene (reference sequence). Trimming pared 4 bases from V and 1 base from J, leaving 13 bases between. The CDR3 loop is CASSSSRGQNTGELFF. The CDR3 bases are TGTGCCAGCAGCTCTTCCCGGGGACAGAACACCGGGGAGCTGTTTTTT.

This chain connects TRBV24-1 to TRBJ2-1; 11 bases line up with TRBD2. Germline V lookup: CDR1 KGHDR, CDR2 SFDVKD. This CDR3 is built from 14 residues. J lost 5 bases, V lost 9 bases, and 5 bases had no gene match. The DNA for the CDR3 is TGTGCCACCGGAGTTAGCGGGAGGGACAATGAGCAGTTCTTC. The encoded protein is CATGVSGRDNEQFF.

The CDR3 coding sequence is TGTGCCAGCAGTTTAGCGGGAGGGCGATACGAGCAGTACTTC. It is translated as CASSLAGGRYEQYF. The V gene is TRBV2, the J gene TRBJ2-7; TRBD2 agrees at 11 bases. Germline V CDR1 and CDR2: SNHLY, FYNNEI. Unmatched junction bases numbered 4, after V lost 5 bases and J lost 4 bases. The CDR3 totals 14 residues. Based on the CDR3 plus reference TRBV2 and TRBJ2-7, the full variable domain is EPEVTQTPSHQVTQMGQEVILRCVPISNHLYFYWYRQILGQKVEFLVSFYNNEISEKSEIFDDQFSVERPDGSNFTLKIRSTKLEDSAMYFCASSLAGGRYEQYFGPGTRLTVT.

The chain uses TRBV18 and TRBJ2-7; 9 bases line up with TRBD1. V lost 0 bases, J lost 4 bases, and 4 bases stayed unmatched. Germline CDR1 KGHSH, CDR2 LQKENI. CDR3 length: 15 residues. CDR3 region: CASSPPGTGRYEQYF. The CDR3 nucleotides are TGTGCCAGCTCACCACCCGGGACAGGGAGATACGAGCAGTACTTC.

This chain links TRBV6-2 or TRBV6-3 with TRBJ2-7; TRBD2 agrees at 7 bases. The CDR3 totals 12 residues. V gave up 6 bases and J gave up 5 bases; unmatched junction bases: 4. Per the germline V gene, CDR1 is MNHEY and CDR2 is SVGEGT. CDR3 loop: CASSGTSDEQYF. CDR3 in DNA: TGTGCCAGCAGCGGTACTAGCGACGAGCAGTACTTC.

J is TRBJ2-5 and V is TRBV28; the match to TRBD2 covers 9 bases. The germline V gene encodes CDR1 MDHEN and CDR2 SYDVKM. This CDR3 contains 15 residues. The J segment lost 0 bases and the V segment lost 7 bases, leaving 6 bases of the junction unmatched. The CDR3 reads CASNGERGDQETQYF. In nucleotides, the CDR3 is TGTGCCAGCAACGGCGAGCGGGGGGACCAAGAGACCCAGTACTTC.

The chain recombines TRBV3-1 (or the pseudogene TRBV3-2) with TRBJ1-4; D possibly corresponds to TRBD1 (6 bases). Germline CDR1 LGHDT, CDR2 YNNKEL (reference sequence). The CDR3 covers 17 residues. The V end was cut by 4 bases, the J end by 7 bases, with 22 bases between. CDR3 nucleotide sequence: TGTGCCAGCAGCCCGGGGGATTGGGGGGGCGTCGGTGAAAAACTGTTTTTT. Encoded protein: CASSPGDWGGVGEKLFF.

The chain couples TRBV24-1 to TRBJ2-1; weak D call: TRBD2 (6 bases). Trimming shortened V by 1 base and J by 2 bases, and 11 bases separated the two germline ends. CDR1 KGHDR and CDR2 SFDVKD come from the germline V gene. The CDR3 is 16 amino acids. Here the CDR3 DNA reads TGTGCCACCAGTGATTTTGGGACTGGGACCTACAATGAGCAGTTCTTC. It is translated as CATSDFGTGTYNEQFF.

The genes are TRBV7-3 and TRBJ2-6; D is undetermined. Between the trimmed V and J ends, which lost 5 bases and 0 bases, there was a span of 11 bases. Germline CDR1 reads SGHTA; CDR2 reads FQGTGA. The CDR3 contains 16 residues. The CDR3 nucleotides are TGTGCCAGCAGCACCCAGGTGACCTCTGGGGCCAACGTCCTGACTTTC. Translating gives CASSTQVTSGANVLTF.

The rearrangement links TRBV5-1 to TRBJ1-1; D remains ambiguous. The V gene lost 1 base and the J gene lost 1 base, with 2 bases spanning the gap. Per germline, CDR1 SGHRS and CDR2 YFSETQ. The CDR3 has 12 residues. The DNA of the CDR3 is TGCGCCAGCAGCTTGCGGAACACTGAAGCTTTCTTT. Translated, it gives CASSLRNTEAFF.

The V call is TRBV7-2, the J call TRBJ2-5; 9 nucleotides line up with TRBD1. With V trimmed by 7 bases and J by 5 bases, 8 bases remained unmatched. Germline V gene data show CDR1 as SGHTA and CDR2 as FQGNSA. This CDR3 is 14 amino acids long. The chain's CDR3 is CASTPGTGLETQYF. In nucleotides, the CDR3 is TGTGCCAGCACCCCCGGGACAGGGTTGGAGACCCAGTACTTC.

The table lists this clone with a few counts. The chain's CDR3 is CASSSPREEMNYGYTF. The CDR3 coding sequence is TGTGCCAGCTCCTCCCCAAGGGAGGAGATGAACTATGGCTACACCTTC. The chain carries TRBV9 and TRBJ1-2, with D hard to call. CDR1 is SGDLS, CDR2 YYNGEE, per germline. V was shortened by 7 bases and J by 2 bases, with 21 bases between the two germline ends. This CDR3 comprises 16 residues.

V is TRBV18 and J is TRBJ1-6; D call uncertain. The CDR3 extends over 13 amino acids. Germline V lookup: CDR1 KGHSH, CDR2 LQKENI. Trimming removed 4 bases from V and 16 bases from J, with 17 bases in between. CDR3 in amino acids: CASSQDPTRGLHF. Written as DNA, the CDR3 is TGTGCCAGCTCACAGGACCCAACTCGGGGACTCCACTTT. The full variable domain, completed using reference TRBV18 and TRBJ1-6, is NAGVMQNPRHLVRRRGQEARLRCSPMKGHSHVYWYRQLPEEGLKFMVYLQKENIIDESGMPKERFSAEFPKEGPSILRIQQVVRGDSAAYFCASSQDPTRGLHFGNGTRLTVT.

The chain combines TRBV4-1 with TRBJ1-5, with 7 nucleotides matching TRBD1. CDR1 is MGHRA, CDR2 YSYEKL, per germline. The CDR3 runs 16 residues. V shed 4 bases, J shed 1 base, and the junction held 7 bases outside the gene matches. In DNA, the CDR3 is TGCGCCAGCAGCCTACAACCGGGACAGAGCAATCAGCCCCAGCATTTT. Protein product: CASSLQPGQSNQPQHF.

The chain carries TRBV3-1 (or the pseudogene TRBV3-2) and TRBJ1-1; unclear D gene. V shed 2 bases and J shed 1 base, with 8 bases lying between them. CDR1 LGHDT and CDR2 YNNKEL come from the germline V gene (reference sequence). This CDR3 is built from 14 residues. The CDR3 region has the DNA TGTGCCAGCAGCCAATTGGCAGAGAACACTGAAGCTTTCTTT. Its translation is CASSQLAENTEAFF.

The genes are TRBV3-1 (or the pseudogene TRBV3-2) and TRBJ1-1, with a possible D match to TRBD1 (5 bases). Trimming took off 1 base at V and 11 bases at J, with 17 bases between the two ends. The CDR3 loop spans 14 amino acids. Per the germline V gene, CDR1 is LGHDT and CDR2 is YNNKEL (reference sequence). The CDR3 loop reads CASSQARRDQRAFF. CDR3 bases: TGTGCCAGCAGCCAAGCACGGCGGGACCAGAGGGCTTTCTTT.

This clone showed up just a few times. The chain carries TRBV7-3 and TRBJ2-2, with TRBD2 matching over 7 bases. After removal of 5 bases from V and 5 bases from J, the junction contained 8 bases not matched to a gene. CDR3 length: 15 amino acids. Germline CDR1 and CDR2: SGHTA and FQGTGA. This CDR3 is CASSPQRDPTGELFF. The CDR3 DNA reads TGTGCCAGCAGCCCTCAGCGGGACCCGACCGGGGAGCTGTTTTTT.

The chain has TRBV7-6 and TRBJ2-5; 15 positions match TRBD2. Germline trimming cut 4 bases from V and 5 bases from J; bases unmatched to any gene: 11. CDR1 SGHVS and CDR2 FNYEAQ come from the germline V gene. This CDR3 contains 18 residues. The CDR3 nucleotides read TGTGCCAGCAGCTCCATTTTAGGACTAGCGGGGGGGCTGGAGACCCAGTACTTC. It encodes CASSSILGLAGGLETQYF.

This sequence joins TRBV9 and TRBJ2-5, with 8 bases that match TRBD2. J was trimmed by 5 bases and V by 0 bases; bases with no gene match: 9. Germline assignment: CDR1 SGDLS and CDR2 YYNGEE. The CDR3 loop spans 16 amino acids. Here the CDR3 reads CASSVGISGSWETQYF. CDR3 DNA: TGTGCCAGCAGCGTAGGAATAAGCGGGAGTTGGGAGACCCAGTACTTC.

This clone has only a few counts. The V call is TRBV6-1, the J call TRBJ1-5; D remains ambiguous. This CDR3 is 16 amino acids long. CDR1 and CDR2 from the germline V gene are MNHNS and SASEGT. Trimming took off 3 bases at V and 3 bases at J, with 15 bases between the two ends. The CDR3 sequence is CASSEVPGLVNQPQHF. Here the CDR3 DNA reads TGTGCCAGCAGTGAGGTTCCGGGTTTGGTCAATCAGCCCCAGCATTTT.